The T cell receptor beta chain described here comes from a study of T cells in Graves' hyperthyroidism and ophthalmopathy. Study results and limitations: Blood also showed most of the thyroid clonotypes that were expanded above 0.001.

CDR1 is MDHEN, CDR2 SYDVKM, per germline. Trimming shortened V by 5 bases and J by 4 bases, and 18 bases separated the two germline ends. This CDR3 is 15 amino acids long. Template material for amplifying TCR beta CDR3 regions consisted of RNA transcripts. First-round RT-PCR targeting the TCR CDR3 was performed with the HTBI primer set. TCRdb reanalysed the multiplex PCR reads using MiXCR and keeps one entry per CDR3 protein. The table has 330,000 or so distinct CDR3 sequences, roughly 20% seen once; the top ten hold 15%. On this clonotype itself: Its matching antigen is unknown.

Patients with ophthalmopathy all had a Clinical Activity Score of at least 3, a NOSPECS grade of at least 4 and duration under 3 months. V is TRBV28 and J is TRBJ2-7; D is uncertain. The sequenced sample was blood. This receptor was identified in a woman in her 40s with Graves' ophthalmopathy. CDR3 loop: CASSGVGEPLYEQYF. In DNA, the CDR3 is TGTGCCAGCAGTGGGGTGGGCGAACCCCTTTACGAGCAGTACTTC.